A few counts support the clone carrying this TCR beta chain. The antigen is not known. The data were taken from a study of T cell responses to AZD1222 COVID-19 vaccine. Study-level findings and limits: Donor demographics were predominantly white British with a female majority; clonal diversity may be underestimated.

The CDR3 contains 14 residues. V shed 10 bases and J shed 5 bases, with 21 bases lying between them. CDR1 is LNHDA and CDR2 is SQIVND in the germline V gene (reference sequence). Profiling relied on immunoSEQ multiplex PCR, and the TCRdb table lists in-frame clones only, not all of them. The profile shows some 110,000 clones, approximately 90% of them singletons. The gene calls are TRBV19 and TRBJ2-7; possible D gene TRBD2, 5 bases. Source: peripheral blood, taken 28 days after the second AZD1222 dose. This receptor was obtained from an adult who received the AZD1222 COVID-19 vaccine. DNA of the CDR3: TGTGCCACCGTCTTGGGCGGGTTCGCCCACGAGCAGTACTTC. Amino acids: CATVLGGFAHEQYF.